Below are 19 T cell receptor beta chains sequenced from a single sample in a study of tumor and adjacent non-tumor tissue in lung cancer. This sample's RNA came from whole unsorted tissue. TCRbeta libraries were built with three rounds of nested PCR, modified from ARM-PCR. MiXCR, run by TCRdb on the multiplex PCR reads, gives a single entry per CDR3 protein. The sample has approximately 120,000 distinct CDR3 sequences, roughly 77% seen once. Sequencing was done on a sample of lung tumor tissue. The receptors were gathered from a woman in her fifties or sixties with non-small cell lung cancer.

A few counts support this clonotype. V is TRBV7-3 and J is TRBJ2-2; TRBD2 aligns across 11 bases. V gave up 5 bases and J gave up 5 bases; unmatched junction bases: 7. The CDR3 runs 16 residues. The germline V gene has CDR1 SGHTA and CDR2 FQGTGA. The DNA of the CDR3 is TGTGCCAGCAGCCCCCTAGCGGGAGGCCAAACCGGGGAGCTGTTTTTT. The encoded protein is CASSPLAGGQTGELFF. The variable domain in full, completed from reference TRBV7-3 and TRBJ2-2, reads GAGVSQTPSNKVTEKGKYVELRCDPISGHTALYWYRQSLGQGPEFLIYFQGTGAADDSGLPNDRFFAVRPEGSVSTLKIQRTERGDSAVYLCASSPLAGGQTGELFFGEGSRLTVL.

Of note for this clonotype: The junction differs from germline at one of its ends, possibly a read error. The CDR3 DNA sequence: TGTACCAGCAGTTTCCCGGGACAGGGTTTACATGAACAGTTCTTC. It translates to CTSSFPGQGLHEQFF. V is TRBV28 and J is TRBJ2-1; 9 bases line up with TRBD1. The CDR3 covers 15 residues. Per the germline V gene, CDR1 is MDHEN and CDR2 is SYDVKM.

The CDR3 loop reads CVSKSRVIGMDEQFF. The CDR3 nucleotides are TGTGTCAGTAAATCCAGGGTAATTGGGATGGATGAGCAGTTCTTC. The rearrangement uses TRBV2 and TRBJ2-1; D may be TRBD1 (5 bases). Germline V gene lookup returns CDR1 SNHLY and CDR2 FYNNEI. The CDR3 has 15 amino acids.

Concerning this clonotype itself: A much larger clone lies one base from this, so it may be a read error. This chain uses TRBV6-2 or TRBV6-3 with TRBJ1-1; 9 positions agree with TRBD1. V lost 2 bases to trimming and J lost 9 bases; unmatched junction nucleotides: 13. This CDR3 is 16 amino acids long. Germline V gene data show CDR1 as MNHEY and CDR2 as SVGEGT. The CDR3 spells CASSYPTGTGSLKAFF. DNA of the CDR3: TGTGCCAGCAGTTACCCGACCGGGACAGGGTCCCTTAAAGCTTTCTTT.

Details on this clonotype: With a much larger clone just one base away, this may be a read error. The chain is built from TRBV20-1 and TRBJ2-1; D is undetermined. CDR1 is DFQATT, CDR2 SNEGSKA, per germline (reference sequence). The CDR3 contains 14 residues. The CDR3 loop is CCASEGFPGNEQFF. The CDR3 region has the DNA TGCTGTGCTAGTGAAGGGTTTCCTGGGAATGAGCAGTTCTTC.

This clonotype has a single count. This is likely a read error, given that the CDR3 carries no conserved phenylalanine or tryptophan at its end. It is unclear where the CDR3 begins or ends on the DNA, so no DNA is shown, and the CDR3 is as TCRdb lists it. The CDR3 protein is CASSQFIMGPEQHS. This chain uses TRBV4-3 with TRBJ2-7; whether TRBD1, the table's D call, matches the DNA was not checked. The CDR3 extends over 14 residues, inclusive of both ends. The germline gives CDR1 LGHNA, CDR2 YSLEER.

To note about this clonotype: The junction and the germline gene differ at one end; a read error may be behind it. The chain joins TRBV4-3 to TRBJ2-6, with 8 positions matching TRBD2. The CDR3 loop spans 19 amino acids. Per the germline V gene, CDR1 is LGHNA and CDR2 is YSLEER. The CDR3 loop is CASSQTATSERTGANVLTF. Written as DNA, the CDR3 is TGTGCCAGCAGCCAAACCGCGACTAGCGAGAGGACTGGGGCCAACGTCCTGACTTTC.

This clonotype appeared many times. The chain uses TRBV12-3 or TRBV12-4 and TRBJ1-1; D remains unclear. This CDR3 is 11 amino acids long. V was trimmed by 4 bases and J by 6 bases, leaving 6 bases between them. CDR3 residues: CASSYGPEAFF. In nucleotides, the CDR3 is TGTGCCAGCAGTTACGGGCCTGAAGCTTTCTTT.

As for this clonotype: One end of the junction fails to match germline, which may point to a read error. The chain couples TRBV20-1 to TRBJ1-6, with 7 bases lining up with TRBD1. The CDR3 runs to 12 residues. Germline V gene sequence: CDR1 DFQATT, CDR2 SNEGSKA (reference sequence). CDR3 nucleotide sequence: TGTAGCCCGACAGGGCATAATTCACCCCTCCTCTTT. This encodes CSPTGHNSPLLF.

About this clonotype: A read error may be the cause here, since a much bigger clone is one base away. This rearrangement joins TRBV6-2 or TRBV6-3 to TRBJ1-1; D uncertain. Germline V gene lookup returns CDR1 MNHEY and CDR2 SVGEGT. The CDR3 is 14 residues long. CDR3 DNA sequence: TGTGCCAGCAGCTTCCCCCTCATGAACGCTGAAGCTTTCTTT. It yields the protein CASSFPLMNAEAFF.

This clonotype has only a few counts. A much larger clone sits a single nucleotide away, making a read error possible. The chain couples TRBV20-1 to TRBJ2-1; 9 bases line up with TRBD2. The J call is doubtful: the DNA matches TRBJ2-7 better. The CDR3 has 15 amino acids. Per the germline V gene, CDR1 is DFQATT and CDR2 is SNEGSKA (reference sequence). The CDR3: CSARIAGDPRYEQYF. The DNA of the CDR3 is TGCAGTGCTAGGATAGCGGGAGACCCCCGCTATGAGCAGTACTTC.

In this sample, this clonotype turned up a few times. The conserved phenylalanine or tryptophan normally closing the CDR3 is absent here, so this likely arose from a read error. The chain joins TRBV5-4 to TRBJ1-1; maybe TRBD1 (5 bases). Trimming removed 5 bases from V and 1 base from J, with 9 bases in between. The CDR3 length is 13 residues. Looked up from germline, CDR1 is SGHNT and CDR2 is YYREEE (reference sequence). CDR3 DNA sequence: TGTGCCAGCAGTCCCCAGGGGAACACTGAAGCTTTCTTA. This codes for CASSPQGNTEAFL.

This clonotype was seen only a few times. Germline is not matched at one junction end, which may reflect a read error. This chain joins TRBV11-2 and TRBJ2-5, with D possibly TRBD1 on 6 matching bases. CDR1 and CDR2 (germline): SGHAT, FQNNGV. CDR3 length: 17 amino acids. The CDR3 DNA reads TGTGCCAGCAGCTTATCCAGGGGAAACGGTTATACGGAGATCCAGTACTTC. It is translated as CASSLSRGNGYTEIQYF.

To note about this clonotype: A read error is possible here, since a much larger clone lies one base away. The V gene is TRBV20-1, the J gene TRBJ2-7; D is perhaps TRBD1 (5 bases). CDR3 length: 15 residues. Trimming cost V 0 bases and J 7 bases, with 19 bases left between them. CDR1 is DFQATT and CDR2 is SNEGSKA in the germline V gene (reference sequence). The CDR3 coding sequence is TGCAGTGCTAGAGACGCCAGGGCTTATACGTGGGAGCAGTACTTC. Protein: CSARDARAYTWEQYF.

Details on this clonotype: This may come from a read error, since a much larger clone is one base off. This chain links TRBV20-1 with TRBJ1-1; maybe TRBD1 (5 bases). The CDR3 has 15 residues. V shed 6 bases and J shed 3 bases, with 20 bases lying between them. Per germline, CDR1 DFQATT and CDR2 SNEGSKA (reference sequence). The CDR3 loop reads CSAQPPRVRHTEAFF. CDR3 coding DNA: TGCAGTGCCCAACCCCCCAGGGTGCGGCACACTGAAGCTTTCTTT.

Worth noting for this clonotype: This may be a read error: a much more frequent sequence differs by one nucleotide. This chain connects TRBV20-1 to TRBJ1-1; 7 positions match TRBD1. CDR3 length: 14 amino acids. Per germline, CDR1 DFQATT and CDR2 SNEGSKA (reference sequence). CDR3 in DNA: TGCAGTGCCGTCTCGGGGACAGCGAACACTGAATCTTTCTTT. Its protein product is CSAVSGTANTESFF.

This clonotype was seen ten or more times. The genes are TRBV20-1 and TRBJ2-7; 8 bases match TRBD1. Germline values: CDR1 DFQATT, CDR2 SNEGSKA (reference sequence). The CDR3 consists of 13 residues. V lost 7 bases to trimming and J lost 3 bases; unmatched junction nucleotides: 8. Here the CDR3 DNA reads TGCAGTGTCCTACAGGGGGGATACTACGAGCAGTACTTC. This translates into CSVLQGGYYEQYF.

V gene TRBV28 combines with J gene TRBJ1-2; D unclear. This CDR3 comprises 15 residues. From germline, CDR1 is MDHEN and CDR2 SYDVKM. The ends were cut back, 6 bases at V and 6 bases at J, with 20 bases in the middle. The chain's CDR3 is CASRSSQTGNNGYTF. The CDR3 bases are TGTGCCAGCAGATCATCACAGACGGGGAACAATGGCTACACCTTC.

Notes on this clonotype: Compared with germline, one end of the junction differs, possibly owing to a read error. The chain recombines TRBV11-3 with TRBJ2-1, with 8 bases lining up with TRBD2. CDR3 size: 17 residues. Germline values: CDR1 SGHNT, CDR2 YENEEA. As DNA, the CDR3 is TGTGCCAGCAGCTTAGAGTCGACTAGCGCGCGCCACAATGAGCAGTTCTTT. This sequence encodes CASSLESTSARHNEQFF.